Listed here are 11 T cell receptor beta chains from one sample, sequenced in a study of blood T cell repertoires in COVID-19 (dated by TCRdb to the early 2020s). Preparation of the library involved the immunoSEQ multiplex PCR assay. TCRdb's version of the immuneACCESS table is confined to in-frame rearrangements and falls short of the full clone set. An unresolved V gene accounts for under half of the shortfall where checked; the remainder is of unknown origin. This sample lists under 300,000 clones; nearly 90% were detected once. Clones ranked in the top ten supply about 4.6% of the sample. The specimen was peripheral blood. Receptors originate from a woman between 40 and 55 years old who had recovered from COVID-19.

This chain joins TRBV6-2 or TRBV6-3 and TRBJ1-1; no reliable D call. Germline lookup yields CDR1 MNHEY and CDR2 SVGEGT. Trimming removed 3 bases from V and 1 base from J, with 6 bases in between. This CDR3 region has 13 residues. The chain's CDR3 is CASSYGRNTEAFF. As DNA, the CDR3 is TGTGCCAGCAGTTATGGCAGGAACACTGAAGCTTTCTTT.

The rearrangement uses TRBV24-1 and TRBJ1-4; possible D gene TRBD1, 6 bases. V was cut by 5 bases and J by 4 bases, with 16 bases left in between. CDR1 and CDR2 (germline): KGHDR, SFDVKD. This CDR3 region has 16 residues. The CDR3 reads CATSASRGTLNEKLFF. CDR3 DNA: TGTGCCACCAGTGCGTCGAGGGGGACCCTTAATGAAAAACTGTTTTTT.

This clone was seen a handful of times. The J gene is TRBJ1-5, the V gene TRBV29-1; 7 bases align to TRBD1. Germline assignment: CDR1 SQVTM and CDR2 ANQGSEA. Trimming removed 4 bases from V and 2 bases from J; junction bases left unmatched: 5. The CDR3 is 14 amino acids. CDR3 residues: CSVVTGPGNQPQHF. The CDR3 region has the DNA TGCAGCGTTGTGACAGGGCCTGGCAATCAGCCCCAGCATTTT.

CDR3 in DNA: TGTGCCAGCAGCCCTGGAGACAGGAGTATTAATGAAAAACTGTTTTTT. Its protein is CASSPGDRSINEKLFF. The chain employs TRBV7-7 and TRBJ1-4, with a tentative D call TRBD1 (6 bases). The length of the CDR3 is 16 residues. V was pared by 5 bases and J by 4 bases, with 17 bases between. In germline, CDR1 is SSHAT, CDR2 FNYEAQ (reference sequence).

V usage is TRBV4-1 and J usage is TRBJ1-2; unclear D gene. The CDR3 is 14 amino acids. V gave up 4 bases and J gave up 7 bases, with 16 bases separating them. The V gene's germline CDR1 is MGHRA and CDR2 YSYEKL. CDR3 loop: CASSPRLEVPGYTF. The CDR3 nucleotides read TGCGCCAGCAGCCCGCGACTAGAGGTTCCTGGCTACACCTTC.

The chain joins TRBV9 to TRBJ1-3; a possible D gene is TRBD1 (5 bases). Looked up from germline, CDR1 is SGDLS and CDR2 is YYNGEE. CDR3 length: 15 amino acids. V was cut by 6 bases and J by 1 base, with 14 bases left in between. CDR3: CASTKGGVSGNTIYF. Here the CDR3 DNA reads TGTGCCAGCACTAAGGGAGGGGTATCTGGAAACACCATATATTTT.

The rearrangement links TRBV19 to TRBJ1-5; TRBD1 is a possible D gene (5 bases). The CDR3 consists of 14 residues. Germline lookup yields CDR1 LNHDA and CDR2 SQIVND (reference sequence). Trimming left V 5 bases short and J 8 bases short, with 16 bases between. CDR3 bases: TGTGCCAGTAGTCCTCAAGGGACTAATAAGCCCCAGCATTTT. The encoded protein is CASSPQGTNKPQHF.

The rearrangement links TRBV7-9 to TRBJ1-2; D is ambiguous. Per the germline V gene, CDR1 is SEHNR and CDR2 is FQNEAQ (reference sequence). V lost 4 bases and J lost 8, with 8 bases in between. This CDR3 region has 11 residues. The CDR3 sequence is CASSSYEGYTF. In DNA, the CDR3 is TGTGCCAGCAGCTCCTATGAAGGCTACACCTTC.

The chain carries TRBV11-2 and TRBJ2-1; D is possibly TRBD2 (6 bases). In germline, CDR1 is SGHAT, CDR2 FQNNGV. The CDR3 spans 13 residues. V shed 1 base and J shed 10 bases, with 11 bases lying between them. CDR3 amino acids: CASSLGEVNEQFF. Written as DNA, the CDR3 is TGTGCCAGCAGCTTAGGGGAGGTGAACGAGCAGTTCTTC.

The genes are TRBV5-4 and TRBJ2-3; D perhaps matches TRBD1 (5 bases). CDR3 length: 14 residues. The V end lost 0 bases, the J end lost 6 bases, and 11 bases lay between the germline ends. CDR1 and CDR2 from the germline V gene are SGHNT and YYREEE (reference sequence). The CDR3 region has the DNA TGTGCCAGCAGCTTGGGGCAGGGAATCGATACGCAGTATTTT. Amino acid sequence: CASSLGQGIDTQYF.

Of note for this clone: The same CDR3 can be traced to other DNA sequences in this sample. This rearrangement joins TRBV27 to TRBJ2-3; D remains ambiguous. CDR1 MNHEY and CDR2 SMNVEV come from the germline V gene (reference sequence). This CDR3 has 12 residues. Deletions cut 5 bases from V and 2 bases from J, with 5 bases between. Here the CDR3 reads CASSQNTDTQYF. For the CDR3, the DNA is TGTGCCAGCAGTCAGAACACAGATACGCAGTATTTT.